These T cell receptor beta chains were read from a single sample in a study of blood T cell repertoires in COVID-19. TCRdb keeps only in-frame clones here, not all; method: immunoSEQ multiplex PCR. The sample yields around 170,000 clones, approximately 81% seen once. Sequenced input: PBMCs or T cells enriched from blood (not recorded which). These receptor sequences come from a woman between 50 and 59 years old who had recovered from COVID-19. CDR3s include the opening cysteine and the closing phenylalanine or tryptophan. The order of the fields is clone size, J gene, V gene, D gene, CDR3 length, CDR3 DNA, CDR3 protein. D genes are given only for firm matches. Some rows have no size entry. The others give once, few or many, or a class for an expanded clone.

.	TRBJ2-1	TRBV7-2	TRBD2	14	TGTGCCAGCAGCTTCCTGACTAGCTCAGTTGAGCAGTTCTTC	CASSFLTSSVEQFF
.	TRBJ1-3	TRBV5-1	TRBD1	16	TGCGCCAGCAGCGAGGACGGGACAGTGTTTGGAAACACCATATATTTT	CASSEDGTVFGNTIYF
.	TRBJ1-1	TRBV11-2	TRBD1	15	TGTGCCAGCAGCATGATGGGACAGGGGTACACTGAAGCTTTCTTT	CASSMMGQGYTEAFF
.	TRBJ2-7	TRBV5-1	.	16	TGCGCCAGCAGCTTGGTGTCAGGACTGCCCTCCTACGAGCAGTACTTC	CASSLVSGLPSYEQYF
.	TRBJ2-7	TRBV7-2	TRBD2	14	TGTGCCAGCACCCTTAGCGGGAGGTGGTACGAGCAGTACTTC	CASTLSGRWYEQYF
.	TRBJ2-7	TRBV19	TRBD1	15	TGTGCCAGTAGTGCCTACGGGACAGCGTCCTACGAGCAGTACTTC	CASSAYGTASYEQYF
.	TRBJ1-5	TRBV12-3/TRBV12-4	.	13	TGTGCCAGCAGTTACGGAGACGGTCAGCCCCAGCATTTT	CASSYGDGQPQHF
.	TRBJ2-1	TRBV20-1	.	15	TGCAGTGCTAGTAGGCCTCTGGCTAGTAACAATGAGCAGTTCTTC	CSASRPLASNNEQFF
.	TRBJ2-1	TRBV18	TRBD1	17	TGTGCCAGCCAAACCATTCACACCGGGACAGGGAACAATGAGCAGTTCTTC	CASQTIHTGTGNNEQFF
few	TRBJ2-7	TRBV2	TRBD2	15	TGTGCCAGCAGTGAGAGGGGACTAGCACTCTACGAGCAGTACTTC	CASSERGLALYEQYF
few	TRBJ2-7	TRBV27	.	13	TGTGCCACCACCGGGCAGGGAGGCAACGAGCAGTACTTC	CATTGQGGNEQYF
once	TRBJ1-1	TRBV28	.	17	TGTGCCAGCAGTACCCCCGGGAAGGGCGACATGAACACTGAAGCTTTCTTT	CASSTPGKGDMNTEAFF
.	TRBJ2-7	TRBV4-3	TRBD2	14	TGCGCCAGCAGCCAGGGACTAGGGGACTACGAGCAGTACTTC	CASSQGLGDYEQYF
.	TRBJ1-1	TRBV6-5	.	15	TGTGCCAGCAGTTACTCGACGGGAATTGGCACTGAAGCTTTCTTT	CASSYSTGIGTEAFF
.	TRBJ1-4	TRBV7-9	.	15	TGTGCCAGCAGCTTAGGCGGGGGGCCAAATGAAAAACTGTTTTTT	CASSLGGGPNEKLFF
.	TRBJ2-1	TRBV9	TRBD1	14	TGTGCCAGCAGCGTAGGGGGGACAGCCAATGAGCAGTTCTTC	CASSVGGTANEQFF
.	TRBJ2-7	TRBV28	TRBD2	15	TGTGCCAGCAGAGTCAGCGGGAGCGGGGACTACGAGCAGTACTTC	CASRVSGSGDYEQYF
once	TRBJ2-7	TRBV21-1	.	13	TGTGCCAGCATGCAGGGCGGCTCCTACGAGCAGTACTTC	CASMQGGSYEQYF
.	TRBJ2-7	TRBV27	.	15	TGTGCCAGCAGTTTAAAGCCAGGGTCGGCTTACGAGCAGTACTTC	CASSLKPGSAYEQYF
.	TRBJ1-4	TRBV28	.	15	TGTGCCAGCAGTTTTTCGAGTTTTAGTAATGAAAAACTGTTTTTT	CASSFSSFSNEKLFF
.	TRBJ1-2	TRBV12-3/TRBV12-4	.	12	TGTGCCAGCAGTACAGGGTTTGGTGGCTACACCTTC	CASSTGFGGYTF
.	TRBJ1-5	TRBV7-9	.	15	TGTGCCAGCAACGCCTGGGGGGAGGGCAATCAGCCCCAGCATTTT	CASNAWGEGNQPQHF
.	TRBJ1-1	TRBV5-4	.	14	TGTGCCAGCAGCTTATCGGGGGTGAACACTGAAGCTTTCTTT	CASSLSGVNTEAFF
.	TRBJ2-6	TRBV6-1	.	16	TGTGCCAGCAGTGAAGCGCGGGGAGCTGGGGCCAACGTCCTGACTTTC	CASSEARGAGANVLTF
once	TRBJ1-1	TRBV29-1	TRBD1	12	TGCAGCGTTAGACAGGGTTTGACTGAAGCTTTCTTT	CSVRQGLTEAFF
.	TRBJ2-7	TRBV7-6	TRBD2	16	TGTGCCAGCAGCTTAGCGTCGGGACTAGAAAGCTACGAGCAGTACTTC	CASSLASGLESYEQYF
.	TRBJ2-3	TRBV4-3	TRBD1	17	TGCGCCAGCAGCCAAGATACTGCAGGGGACAGAACGGATACGCAGTATTTT	CASSQDTAGDRTDTQYF
.	TRBJ1-2	TRBV18	TRBD1	13	TGTGCCAGCTCAGGACAGGGTGATTATGGCTACACCTTC	CASSGQGDYGYTF
.	TRBJ1-5	TRBV19	TRBD1	15	TGTGCCACCCTGGACAGGGCCTATAGCAATCAGCCCCAGCATTTT	CATLDRAYSNQPQHF
.	TRBJ1-2	TRBV29-1	.	13	TGCAGCGTTGAAGTCAACTTTAACTATGGCTACACCTTC	CSVEVNFNYGYTF
once	TRBJ1-4	TRBV19	.	14	TGTGCCAGTAGCCGAGACAGGACTAATGAAAAACTGTTTTTT	CASSRDRTNEKLFF
.	TRBJ2-5	TRBV7-9	.	11	TGTGCCAGCAGCCCGCAAGAGACCCAGTACTTC	CASSPQETQYF
once	TRBJ1-1	TRBV12-3/TRBV12-4	.	12	TGTGCCAGCAGTTTAGTGCAGGCTGAAGCTTTCTTT	CASSLVQAEAFF
once	TRBJ1-1	TRBV28	.	13	TGTGCCAGCAAGGATAGTCGGGACACTGAAGCTTTCTTT	CASKDSRDTEAFF
.	TRBJ1-6	TRBV11-3	.	15	TGTGCCAGCAGCGGAAACGGGGGTCCTAATTCACCCCTCCACTTT	CASSGNGGPNSPLHF
.	TRBJ1-1	TRBV7-2	.	14	TGTGCCAGCAGCTTAGGACACTTCAACACTGAAGCTTTCTTT	CASSLGHFNTEAFF
.	TRBJ1-1	TRBV11-2	.	13	TGTGCCAGCAGCTCAAACAGGGAAACTGAAGCTTTCTTT	CASSSNRETEAFF
.	TRBJ1-6	TRBV7-9	TRBD1	15	TGTGCCAGCAGCCTGATAGGACAGGGAGGGTCACCCCTCCACTTT	CASSLIGQGGSPLHF
.	TRBJ1-6	TRBV19	TRBD1	14	TGTGCCAGTACAGGGGGCTCCTATAATTCACCCCTCCACTTT	CASTGGSYNSPLHF
.	TRBJ2-1	TRBV19	.	14	TGTGCCAGTAGCCCCGGGACAACTTACAATGAGCAGTTCTTC	CASSPGTTYNEQFF
few	TRBJ2-7	TRBV4-1	.	16	TGCGCCAGCAGCCAGAATCCGACACCTTCGACGGATGGGCAGTACTTC	CASSQNPTPSTDGQYF
few	TRBJ2-1	TRBV5-1	.	15	TGCGCCAGCAGCTCAATCGGGAGCGTTTACAATGAGCAGTTCTTC	CASSSIGSVYNEQFF
.	TRBJ2-1	TRBV4-3	.	14	TGCGCCAGCAGCCAAGTAAGCCAAAATGTTGAGCAGTTCTTC	CASSQVSQNVEQFF
.	TRBJ2-1	TRBV29-1	TRBD2	14	TGCAGCGTCAGGACTAGCGGGAGGGCCAGAGAGCAGTTCTTC	CSVRTSGRAREQFF
.	TRBJ2-7	TRBV2	TRBD1	15	TGTGCCAGCAGCCGGGGACAGGGTGTCACCTACGAGCAGTACTTC	CASSRGQGVTYEQYF
.	TRBJ2-5	TRBV28	.	11	TGTGCCAGCAAGGGGGACGAGACCCAGTACTTC	CASKGDETQYF
few	TRBJ1-5	TRBV27	.	15	TGTGCCAGCAGAGGTGTTGATGCAGGGAATCAGCCCCAGCATTTT	CASRGVDAGNQPQHF
.	TRBJ2-1	TRBV21-1	.	14	TGTGCCAGCAGCAAATGGACAGGATACAATGAGCAGTTCTTC	CASSKWTGYNEQFF
.	TRBJ1-6	TRBV7-7	.	13	TGTGCTAGCAGCTTAGATACAGGTTCACCCCTCCACTTT	CASSLDTGSPLHF
.	TRBJ2-1	TRBV3-1/TRBV3-2	.	11	TGTGCCAGCACCCAACGGGGGGAGCAGTTCTTC	CASTQRGEQFF
.	TRBJ2-7	TRBV6-2/TRBV6-3	.	13	TGTGCCAGCAGTCCGGGATCAGACTACGAGCAGTACTTC	CASSPGSDYEQYF
.	TRBJ2-5	TRBV11-1	.	14	TGTGCCAGCAGCGCTCTTGTCCGGGTGGAGACCCAGTACTTC	CASSALVRVETQYF
.	TRBJ2-1	TRBV19	TRBD2	15	TGTGCCAGTAGCCTCAGCGGGGGGCTCTACAATGAGCAGTTCTTC	CASSLSGGLYNEQFF
.	TRBJ2-1	TRBV28	.	11	TGTGCCAGCAGTTTAGGCCATGAGCAGTTCTTC	CASSLGHEQFF
few	TRBJ1-2	TRBV28	TRBD1	13	TGTGCCAGCAGAGTCGGGACAGGGTATGGCTACACCTTC	CASRVGTGYGYTF
.	TRBJ1-1	TRBV7-2	.	14	TGTGCCAGCAGCTTGACATTGGAGAACACTGAAGCTTTCTTT	CASSLTLENTEAFF
.	TRBJ2-3	TRBV9	.	15	TGTGCCAGCAGCGCATTGCCAGGGTTTACAGATACGCAGTATTTT	CASSALPGFTDTQYF
once	TRBJ2-7	TRBV27	TRBD1	15	TGTGCCAGCAGTTCCGCCGGGACAGGGTCCTACGAGCAGTACTTC	CASSSAGTGSYEQYF
.	TRBJ1-2	TRBV3-1/TRBV3-2	.	11	TGTGCCAGCAGCCAAGGGCCCGGCTACACCTTC	CASSQGPGYTF